This T cell receptor (beta chain) was sequenced for a study of shared clonotypes between healthy human individuals. A remark on this clone: Its antigen is not identified. Other DNA sequences in this specimen translate into the identical CDR3.

With 6 bases removed from V and 1 base from J, the gap between germline ends came to 4 bases. The length of the CDR3 is 13 residues. Germline lookup yields CDR1 MNHNY and CDR2 SVGAGI (reference sequence). The investigators split CD4+ cells into a CD45RA+ naive subset and a CD45RA-negative memory subset. Study observations and caveats: Roughly 4.7% was the fraction of naive CD4 clonotypes found shared across a few donors.

In the authors' workflow: ImmunoSEQ junction-only sequences lacked quality scores, so their filtering differed. The method was immunoSEQ multiplex PCR; TCRdb's version includes in-frame clones alone and lacks a portion of them. The DNA was the basis for D and trimming; V, J and clone size are from that table. The data show approximately 2.4 million clones, approximately 94% seen once. The sample taken for sequencing was naive CD4+ T cells sorted from blood. The subset here: CD45RA+ positively selected. This TCR came from a man aged 18-30 years in good health. The chain carries TRBV6-6 and TRBJ1-6; D remains ambiguous. Here the CDR3 reads CASRGSYNSPLHF. In DNA, the CDR3 is TGTGCCAGCAGGGGTTCCTATAATTCACCCCTCCACTTT.